A selection of T cell receptor beta chains follows, all from one sample in a study of Ad26.COV2.S vaccination and SARS-CoV-2 variants. The protocol was immunoSEQ multiplex PCR, while the TCRdb copy is restricted to in-frame clones and leaves out a portion. The sample lists roughly 320,000 clones, around 86% seen once, with about 3.4% in the top ten. Sequenced material: peripheral blood, taken in a trial of Ad26.COV2.S vaccine versus placebo. The source of these receptors is a person aged 18-65 years who received the Ad26.COV2.S COVID-19 vaccine or a placebo. CDR3s include the opening cysteine and the closing phenylalanine or tryptophan. Each record gives: V gene, J gene, CDR3 protein.

>TRBV15|TRBJ1-1
CATSRAPGDGTEAFF
>TRBV15|TRBJ1-5
CATSRAAGIHQPQHF
>TRBV12-3/TRBV12-4|TRBJ1-2
CASSSPGGYGYTF
>TRBV19|TRBJ1-2
CASSTSDRATNYGYTF
>TRBV15|TRBJ1-6
CATSREYRDVNSPLHF
>TRBV5-4|TRBJ2-5
CASSFPGERGGETQYF
>TRBV25-1|TRBJ1-4
CASSEYIGGTNEKLFF
>TRBV20-1|TRBJ2-7
CSARRLSEQYF
>TRBV30|TRBJ1-1
CACPQVEGESAFF
>TRBV2|TRBJ2-5
CASSDLQETQYF
>TRBV10-3|TRBJ2-3
CAISESRIRSTDTQYF
>TRBV19|TRBJ2-3
CASSPTGYTDTQYF
>TRBV5-1|TRBJ1-2
CASSLMTGDGYTF
>TRBV4-1|TRBJ2-2
CASSQVSGELFF
>TRBV19|TRBJ2-3
CASSMISGGHTDTQYF
>TRBV4-3|TRBJ1-2
CASSQRGPYGYTF
>TRBV4-3|TRBJ1-2
CASSQPPTGLTGTHGYTF
>TRBV7-9|TRBJ2-1
CASRTSSYNEQFF
>TRBV9|TRBJ2-7
CASSVVPDSYEQYF
>TRBV4-2|TRBJ1-3
CASSQDKGTGNTIYF
>TRBV7-9|TRBJ2-7
CASSFGLEQYF
>TRBV5-4|TRBJ2-3
CASSLKLAGAPVQYF
>TRBV3-1/TRBV3-2|TRBJ2-7
CASSPPGVTYEQYF
>TRBV11-3|TRBJ2-2
CASSPSGGYGELFF
>TRBV6-1|TRBJ1-5
CASSEGAAHEAQHF
>TRBV5-1|TRBJ2-7
CASSLGDHSYEQYF
>TRBV6-2/TRBV6-3|TRBJ1-1
CASSYSITTGPEAFF